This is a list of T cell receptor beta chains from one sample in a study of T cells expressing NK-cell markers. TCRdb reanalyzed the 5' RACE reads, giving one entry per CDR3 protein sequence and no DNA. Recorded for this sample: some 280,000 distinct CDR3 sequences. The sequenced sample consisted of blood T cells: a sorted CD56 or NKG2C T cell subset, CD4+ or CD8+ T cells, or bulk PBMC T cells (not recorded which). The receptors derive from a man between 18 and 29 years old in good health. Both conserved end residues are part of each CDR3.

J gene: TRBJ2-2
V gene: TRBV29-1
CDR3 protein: CSVDTGGIGELFF

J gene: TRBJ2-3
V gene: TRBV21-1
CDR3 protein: CASSAGDWDTQYF

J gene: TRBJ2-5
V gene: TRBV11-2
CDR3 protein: CASSLMGGSAQETQYF

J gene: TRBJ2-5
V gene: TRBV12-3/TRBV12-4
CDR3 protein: CASAGGETQYF

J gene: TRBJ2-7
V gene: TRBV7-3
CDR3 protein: CASSDHSHGAYEQYF

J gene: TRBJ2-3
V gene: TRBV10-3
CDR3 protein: CATTVGAPDTQYF

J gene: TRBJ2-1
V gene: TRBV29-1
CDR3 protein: CSVENGGAGGSDEQFF

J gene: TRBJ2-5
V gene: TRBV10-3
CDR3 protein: CAIGRTGEQETQYF

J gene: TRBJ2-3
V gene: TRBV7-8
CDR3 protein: CASSWAGTTDTQYF

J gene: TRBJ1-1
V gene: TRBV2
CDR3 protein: CASSSWGNTEAFF